Following are 11 T cell receptor beta chains from one sample sequenced in a study of siplizumab effects on memory and regulatory T cells. TCRdb's copy holds only in-frame clones and misses some; the assay was immunoSEQ multiplex PCR. This table holds over 80,000 clones, roughly 94% found once. The sequenced material came from non-Treg CD4+ T cells sorted from blood. The receptors derive from a human donor in good health.

The genes are TRBV7-3 and TRBJ1-2; no clear D. The CDR3 is made up of 15 amino acids. The germline gives CDR1 SGHTA, CDR2 FQGTGA. Trimming pared 4 bases from V and 6 bases from J, leaving 18 bases between. CDR3 loop: CASSSQTRAVDGYTF. CDR3 nucleotide sequence: TGTGCCAGCAGCTCACAAACCCGGGCCGTGGATGGCTACACCTTC.

The rearrangement links TRBV28 to TRBJ2-3, with 7 bases matching TRBD2. J lost 4 bases, V lost 6 bases, and 7 bases had no gene match. The CDR3 sequence is 14 residues long. The germline V gene has CDR1 MDHEN and CDR2 SYDVKM. As DNA, the CDR3 is TGTGCCAGCAGATTGGGAGGGCCCTCAGATACGCAGTATTTT. Translating it yields CASRLGGPSDTQYF.

This chain uses TRBV30 with TRBJ2-7, with D possibly TRBD1 on 6 matching bases. The CDR3 has 14 residues. CDR1 and CDR2 from the germline V gene are GTSNPN and SVGIG (reference sequence). V lost 3 bases, J lost 3 bases, and 15 bases lay in between. CDR3 nucleotides: TGTGCCTGGAGCCCTCGCTACAGGGACTACGAGCAGTACTTC. It yields the protein CAWSPRYRDYEQYF.

V usage is TRBV25-1 and J usage is TRBJ2-5, with D hard to call. Trimming took off 2 bases at V and 3 bases at J, with 10 bases between the two ends. Germline V gene data show CDR1 as MGHDK and CDR2 as SYGVNS. The CDR3 spans 14 residues. DNA for the CDR3: TGTGCCAGCAGTGAACCCGGAAAGGAAGAGACCCAGTACTTC. It translates to CASSEPGKEETQYF.

The chain combines TRBV6-6 with TRBJ2-7, with 8 bases matching TRBD2. Germline assignment: CDR1 MNHNY and CDR2 SVGAGI (reference sequence). The ends lost 7 bases at V and 7 bases at J; junction bases unmatched: 15. This CDR3 has 15 amino acids. CDR3 residues: CASTRGGRPPGEQYF. CDR3 nucleotides: TGTGCCAGCACTAGAGGCGGGAGGCCGCCGGGTGAGCAGTACTTC.

The V call is TRBV7-2, the J call TRBJ1-2, with 7 bases identical to TRBD1. V lost 6 bases, J lost 2 bases, and 6 bases stayed unmatched. This CDR3 is built from 14 residues. The V gene's germline CDR1 is SGHTA and CDR2 FQGNSA. Here the CDR3 DNA reads TGTGCCAGCAGTTCTCCAGGGGGAAACTATGGCTACACCTTC. As protein: CASSSPGGNYGYTF.

V is TRBV28 and J is TRBJ2-7; D not resolved. Per the germline V gene, CDR1 is MDHEN and CDR2 is SYDVKM. Trimming took off 5 bases at V and 5 bases at J, with 16 bases between the two ends. The CDR3 is 14 residues long. CDR3 residues: CASSPAEIGHEQYF. The DNA of the CDR3 is TGTGCCAGCAGTCCGGCCGAGATCGGGCACGAGCAGTACTTC.

The chain is built from TRBV30 and TRBJ1-5, with D tentatively TRBD1 (5 bases). Per germline, CDR1 GTSNPN and CDR2 SVGIG (reference sequence). V was pared by 0 bases and J by 4 bases, with 16 bases between. The CDR3 length is 16 residues. The CDR3 region has the DNA TGTGCCTGGAGTGTACGAGGAGGGGTGGGAAATCAGCCCCAGCATTTT. Amino acids: CAWSVRGGVGNQPQHF.

The chain links TRBV20-1 to TRBJ2-4; D unresolved. CDR3 length: 11 residues. CDR1 is DFQATT and CDR2 is SNEGSKA in the germline V gene (reference sequence). V was clipped by 3 bases and J by 8 bases, with 8 bases between them. CDR3 loop: CSASPRDIQYF. The CDR3 DNA is TGCAGTGCTAGCCCCCGGGACATTCAGTACTTC.

The chain joins TRBV11-3 to TRBJ2-3, with unresolved D. Trimming removed 6 bases from V and 0 bases from J, with 10 bases in between. Germline CDR1 SGHNT, CDR2 YENEEA. The CDR3 is 14 residues long. Here the CDR3 DNA reads TGTGCCAGCAGTCCATTCGGAAGCACAGATACGCAGTATTTT. Translation gives CASSPFGSTDTQYF. Full variable domain (missing parts from reference TRBV11-3 and TRBJ2-3): EAGVVQSPRYKIIEKKQPVAFWCNPISGHNTLYWYLQNLGQGPELLIRYENEEAVDDSQLPKDRFSAERLKGVDSTLKIQPAELGDSAVYLCASSPFGSTDTQYFGPGTRLTVL.

The genes are TRBV2 and TRBJ1-6; the match to TRBD1 covers 7 bases. Looked up from germline, CDR1 is SNHLY and CDR2 is FYNNEI. This CDR3 comprises 14 residues. After removal of 7 bases from V and 7 bases from J, the junction contained 7 bases not matched to a gene. The CDR3 DNA follows: TGTGCCAGCACCGACAGGGAAGGGAATTCACCCCTCCACTTT. It translates to CASTDREGNSPLHF.